Listed here is a single TCR beta chain. This sample was taken from a study of early T cells in non-severe SARS-CoV-2 infection. The CDR3 has 15 amino acids. Germline-derived CDR1 and CDR2 are WSHSY and SAAADI. The junction had 11 bases not matched to a gene; V was cut back by 6 bases and J by 5 bases. TCRdb re-analysed the 5' RACE reads in MiXCR, keeping a single row per CDR3 protein. The data contain about 70,000 distinct CDR3 sequences, approximately 10% of them singletons. Specimen: whole blood. The chain recombines TRBV10-2 with TRBJ2-5, with TRBD1 matching over 8 bases. The sequence was obtained from an adult who was a healthcare worker with PCR-confirmed SARS-CoV-2 infection or an uninfected control (not recorded which). The CDR3 protein is CASRAEDRDEETQYF. The DNA of the CDR3 is TGCGCCAGCAGAGCCGAGGACAGGGACGAGGAGACCCAGTACTTC.